The rows below give T cell receptor beta chains drawn from one sample of a study of shared clonotypes between healthy human individuals. Only in-frame clones appear in the TCRdb table, and some are missing; sequencing was by immunoSEQ multiplex PCR. The sample consists of about 1,900,000 clones, about 95% of them appearing once. The material sequenced was naive CD8+ T cells sorted from blood. The receptor set was obtained from a man younger than 30 in good health. CDR3s include the opening cysteine and the closing phenylalanine or tryptophan. Each record gives: clone size, J gene, V gene, D gene, CDR3 DNA, CDR3 protein. The D gene is left open where the match is weak. Not all rows give a size; the values are once, few, many and, for expanded clones, a class.

.	TRBJ2-1	TRBV7-9	TRBD2	TGTGCCAGCAGCCTTCCGGGACTAGATTACAATGAGCAGTTCTTC	CASSLPGLDYNEQFF
.	TRBJ2-7	TRBV28	TRBD2	TGTGCCAGCCAGGGCGCTAGCGGGTTCTACGAGCAGTACTTC	CASQGASGFYEQYF
.	TRBJ2-5	TRBV27	.	TGTGCCAGCAGTTTAAGTGACGGGCTTCAAGAGACCCAGTACTTC	CASSLSDGLQETQYF
.	TRBJ2-1	TRBV27	.	TGTGCCAGCAGTTCCCAGGGTGGTCAGTTCTTC	CASSSQGGQFF
.	TRBJ1-5	TRBV4-3	TRBD1	TGCGCCAGCAGCCAAGGACAGGGGTTTCAGCCCCAGCATTTT	CASSQGQGFQPQHF
.	TRBJ2-5	TRBV7-3	.	TGTGCCAGCAGCTTAATGGCGGGGAGCCGCCAAGAGACCCAGTACTTC	CASSLMAGSRQETQYF
few	TRBJ1-5	TRBV19	.	TGTGCCACCCTGGGCGGGTACAATCAGCCCCAGCATTTT	CATLGGYNQPQHF
.	TRBJ1-2	TRBV29-1	.	TGCAGCGTTGAAAAGCGTAACTACGGGACACCGCTTGGCTACACCTTC	CSVEKRNYGTPLGYTF
.	TRBJ2-2	TRBV7-9	.	TGTGCCAGCAGCTTAATGCAGTTCGGGACATCGAACACCGGGGAGCTGTTTTTT	CASSLMQFGTSNTGELFF
.	TRBJ2-1	TRBV5-8	.	TGTGCCAGCCTACTCGATGAGCAGTTCTTC	CASLLDEQFF
.	TRBJ1-1	TRBV2	.	TGTGCCAGCAACAGGGCCGCTGAAGCTTTCTTT	CASNRAAEAFF
once	TRBJ2-5	TRBV7-9	TRBD1	TGTGCCAGCAGCCTAGGGGACAGGGGGTCGGAGACCCAGTACTTC	CASSLGDRGSETQYF
once	TRBJ2-2	TRBV7-6	.	TGTGCCAGCAGCGGAACCTTGGCCGGGGAGCTGTTTTTT	CASSGTLAGELFF
.	TRBJ1-4	TRBV29-1	.	TGCAGCGTTGAAGATGAGGCCCACCGGGGTGAAAAACTGTTTTTT	CSVEDEAHRGEKLFF
.	TRBJ2-2	TRBV28	.	TGTGCCAGCAGTTTATACACGGGAATTAACACCGGGGAGCTGTTTTTT	CASSLYTGINTGELFF
.	TRBJ2-1	TRBV9	TRBD2	TGTGCCAGCAGCGAGGAAGCGGGAGGGCCAAACAATGAGCAGTTCTTC	CASSEEAGGPNNEQFF
.	TRBJ2-3	TRBV13	.	TGTGCCAGCAGCTTACAGGTCGCAGATACGCAGTATTTT	CASSLQVADTQYF